This TCR beta chain was captured by sequencing in a study of CD8+ T cells in alopecia areata. Study overall: Oral tofacitinib, 5 to 10 mg twice daily, was given in an open-label trial.

The treatment: oral pan-JAK inhibitor, 5-10 mg twice daily. Obtained from alopecia areata patients were lesional scalp punch biopsies along with peripheral blood. Per germline, CDR1 SQVTM and CDR2 ANQGSEA. V was cut by 6 bases and J by 2 bases, with 13 bases left in between. This CDR3 contains 13 residues. Following RNA extraction, reverse transcription yielded cDNA that acted as the sequencing template. The table came from immunoSEQ multiplex PCR; TCRdb's copy has only in-frame clones and leaves some out. The sample consists of fewer than 250,000 clones, 64% of them appearing once. General observations from the study: Scalp clonality and expanded CD8+ clones among the top 100 were significantly decreased by tofacitinib. There were many expanded lesional clones persisting in scalp and blood during tofacitinib.

About this clone itself: What it binds is not known.

V usage is TRBV29-1 and J usage is TRBJ1-1; tentatively, D is TRBD1 (5 bases). Source: CD4+ T cells sorted from blood, taken at week 4, from a patient treated with tofacitinib. The clonotype originates from a human donor with alopecia areata. The DNA for the CDR3 is TGCAGCGTGGGGGATTGGGGCAACACTGAAGCTTTCTTT. Its translation: CSVGDWGNTEAFF.